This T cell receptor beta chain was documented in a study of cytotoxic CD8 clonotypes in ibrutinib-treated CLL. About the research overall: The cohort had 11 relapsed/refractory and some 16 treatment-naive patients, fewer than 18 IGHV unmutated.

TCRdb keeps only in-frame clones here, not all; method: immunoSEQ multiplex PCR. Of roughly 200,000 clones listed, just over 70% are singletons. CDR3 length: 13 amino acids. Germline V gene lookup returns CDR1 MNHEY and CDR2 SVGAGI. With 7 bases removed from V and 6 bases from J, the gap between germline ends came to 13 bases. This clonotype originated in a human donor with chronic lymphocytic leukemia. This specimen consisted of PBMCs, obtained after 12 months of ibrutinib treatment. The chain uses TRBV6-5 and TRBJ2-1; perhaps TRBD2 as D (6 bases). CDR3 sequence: CASTGSSANEQFF. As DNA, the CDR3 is TGTGCCAGCACCGGGTCTAGCGCCAATGAGCAGTTCTTC.